Below, 14 T cell receptor beta chains from the same sample are listed, as sequenced in a study of spatial heterogeneity in lung cancer. Whole-study results and caveats: Mutation counts in tumors were tracked by counts of expanded intratumoral alpha and beta TCRs.

TCRdb re-derived calls from the 5' RACE reads in MiXCR, one entry per CDR3 protein. The sample holds some 10,000 distinct CDR3 sequences, about 5% seen once. Time point given: sample taken at primary tumor resection. Antigen specificity for these receptors is unknown. The sample in question was lung tumor tissue, obtained at surgery. The receptors come from a male donor with early-stage non-small cell lung cancer.

Within the sample, this clonotype is medium-sized. J is TRBJ1-5 and V is TRBV20-1; weak D call: TRBD1 (6 bases). This CDR3 has 15 residues. The V gene's germline CDR1 is DFQATT and CDR2 SNEGSKA (reference sequence). V dropped 0 bases and J dropped 3 bases, with 12 bases sitting between them. The CDR3 protein is CSARETGRVNQPQHF. The CDR3 DNA reads TGCAGTGCTAGAGAAACAGGGAGGGTCAATCAGCCCCAGCATTTT.

Many counts were recorded for this clonotype. The V and J genes are TRBV3-1 and TRBJ2-7, with 7 positions matching TRBD2. V gave up 7 bases and J gave up 3 bases; unmatched junction bases: 9. This CDR3 region has 14 residues. CDR1 is LGHDT, CDR2 YNNKEL, per germline (reference sequence). CDR3 in DNA: TGTGCCAGCACTAGCGGAGGACTCCTCTACGAGCAGTACTTC. It codes for CASTSGGLLYEQYF.

The chain employs TRBV20-1 and TRBJ2-7; 13 bases are shared with TRBD2. The CDR3 is 14 residues long. Per germline, CDR1 DFQATT and CDR2 SNEGSKA (reference sequence). V gave up 6 bases and J gave up 3 bases; unmatched junction bases: 5. The CDR3 nucleotides read TGCAGTGCGGTGACTAGCGGGGGGATCTACGAGCAGTACTTC. Protein product: CSAVTSGGIYEQYF.

The V and J genes are TRBV9 and TRBJ2-5; 7 bases are shared with TRBD1. Germline CDR1 reads SGDLS; CDR2 reads YYNGEE. J gave up 1 base and V 4 bases, and 7 bases lay outside the gene matches. The CDR3 length is 15 residues. CDR3 loop: CASSPRQGIQETQYF. For the CDR3, the DNA is TGTGCCAGCAGCCCGCGACAGGGTATCCAAGAGACCCAGTACTTC.

This clonotype was found many times. The chain recombines TRBV7-8 with TRBJ2-3; D remains unclear. The CDR3 contains 12 residues. Trimming removed 3 bases from V and 5 bases from J, with 6 bases in between. Germline loops: CDR1 SGHVS, CDR2 FQNEAQ. CDR3 residues: CASSFQEDTQYF. Here the CDR3 DNA reads TGTGCCAGCAGCTTTCAGGAAGATACGCAGTATTTT.

Sample share makes this clonotype medium-sized. The chain is built from TRBV6-5 and TRBJ1-2; possible D gene TRBD1, 5 bases. The CDR3 consists of 12 residues. Deletions cut 6 bases from V and 3 bases from J, with 8 bases between. Germline V gives CDR1 MNHEY, CDR2 SVGAGI. The CDR3 nucleotides read TGTGCCAGCAGAGACAGAGACTATGGCTACACCTTC. It specifies CASRDRDYGYTF.

This clonotype was found a few times. The chain has TRBV7-2 and TRBJ2-3; 10 nucleotides align to TRBD1. CDR1 and CDR2 from the germline V gene are SGHTA and FQGNSA. There are 14 residues in the CDR3. V lost 4 bases and J lost 7; bases outside the gene matches: 5. The CDR3 here is CASSSRQGANTQYF. CDR3 DNA sequence: TGTGCCAGCAGCTCCCGACAGGGGGCGAATACGCAGTATTTT. The full variable domain, completed using reference TRBV7-2 and TRBJ2-3, is GAGVSQSPSNKVTEKGKDVELRCDPISGHTALYWYRQSLGQGLEFLIYFQGNSAPDKSGLPSDRFSAERTGGSVSTLTIQRTQQEDSAVYLCASSSRQGANTQYFGPGTRLTVL.

This clonotype showed up many times. This rearrangement joins TRBV18 to TRBJ2-6; unclear D gene. There are 15 residues in the CDR3. V was pared by 3 bases and J by 1 base, with 7 bases between. CDR1 and CDR2 from the germline V gene are KGHSH and LQKENI. The CDR3: CASSPDLSGANVLTF. The CDR3, as DNA: TGTGCCAGCTCACCCGATTTATCTGGGGCCAACGTCCTGACTTTC.

This clonotype was observed many times. V gene TRBV21-1 combines with J gene TRBJ1-4. TRBV21-1 is reported as a pseudogene. This CDR3 is built from 19 residues. The CDR3 here is CASSKGRASKTVNVEKLFF. The CDR3 nucleotides read TGTGCCAGCAGCAAAGGAAGAGCATCCAAGACGGTGAATGTGGAAAAACTGTTTTTT.

This chain connects TRBV29-1 to TRBJ1-3; D might be TRBD1 (5 bases). CDR1 SQVTM and CDR2 ANQGSEA come from the germline V gene. Between the trimmed V and J ends, which lost 7 bases and 1 base, there was a span of 8 bases. CDR3 length: 12 residues. CDR3 protein: CSAGGSGNTIYF. The DNA for the CDR3 is TGCAGCGCCGGGGGGTCTGGAAACACCATATATTTT. The whole variable domain, filled in from reference TRBV29-1 and TRBJ1-3, reads SAVISQKPSRDICQRGTSLTIQCQVDSQVTMMFWYRQQPGQSLTLIATANQGSEATYESGFVIDKFPISRPNLTFSTLTVSNMSPEDSSIYLCSAGGSGNTIYFGEGSWLTVV.

This clonotype came up many times. The rearrangement joins TRBV7-8 to TRBJ1-6, with a tentative D call TRBD1 (5 bases). The germline CDR1 and CDR2 sequences are SGHVS and FQNEAQ. The CDR3 sequence is 15 residues long. The ends were cut back, 4 bases at V and 8 bases at J, with 15 bases in the middle. In DNA form, the CDR3 reads TGTGCCAGCAGCTCTCCAGGGCGATTTGATTCACCCCTCCACTTT. This sequence encodes CASSSPGRFDSPLHF.

This clonotype was seen many times. V gene TRBV7-2 combines with J gene TRBJ2-3; D not resolved. V was pared by 5 bases and J by 3 bases, with 9 bases between. This CDR3 contains 13 residues. CDR1 and CDR2 (germline): SGHTA, FQGNSA. The CDR3 sequence is CASSRQVTDTQYF. The DNA of the CDR3 is TGTGCCAGCAGCCGCCAGGTTACAGATACGCAGTATTTT.

This clonotype came up many times. This chain connects TRBV19 to TRBJ1-5, with D possibly TRBD1 on 5 matching bases. The V end was cut by 4 bases, the J end by 0 bases, with 10 bases between. This CDR3 spans 15 amino acids. Germline V gene data show CDR1 as LNHDA and CDR2 as SQIVND (reference sequence). The CDR3 DNA is TGTGCCAGTAGTAGCGGGACGGCTAGCAATCAGCCCCAGCATTTT. This codes for CASSSGTASNQPQHF.

The rearrangement uses TRBV24-1 and TRBJ2-1; D unclear. From germline, CDR1 is KGHDR and CDR2 SFDVKD. CDR3 length: 17 residues. Trimming shortened V by 8 bases and J by 1 base, and 20 bases separated the two germline ends. Here the CDR3 reads CATTPRDGTSSYNEQFF. The DNA of the CDR3 is TGTGCCACCACGCCCCGCGATGGCACCAGTTCCTACAATGAGCAGTTCTTC.